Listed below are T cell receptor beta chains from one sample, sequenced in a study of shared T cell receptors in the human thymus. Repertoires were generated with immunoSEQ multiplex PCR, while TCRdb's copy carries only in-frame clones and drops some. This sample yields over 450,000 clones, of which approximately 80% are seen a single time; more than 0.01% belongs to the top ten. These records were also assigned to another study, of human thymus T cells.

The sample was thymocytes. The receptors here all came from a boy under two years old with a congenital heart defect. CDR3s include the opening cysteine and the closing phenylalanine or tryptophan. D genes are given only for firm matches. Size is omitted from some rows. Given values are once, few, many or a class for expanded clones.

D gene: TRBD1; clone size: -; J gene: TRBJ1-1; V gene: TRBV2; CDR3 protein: CASASGGRADTEAFF; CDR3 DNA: TGTGCCAGCGCTTCAGGGGGCAGGGCGGACACTGAAGCTTTCTTT
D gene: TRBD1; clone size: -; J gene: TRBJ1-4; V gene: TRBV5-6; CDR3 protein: CASSSDRGIIQEKLFF; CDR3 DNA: TGTGCCAGCAGCTCGGACAGGGGAATCATACAAGAAAAACTGTTTTTT
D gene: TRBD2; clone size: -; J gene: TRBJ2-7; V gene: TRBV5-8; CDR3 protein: CASTRGGPWQYF; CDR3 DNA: TGTGCCAGCACCCGGGGGGGTCCGTGGCAGTACTTC
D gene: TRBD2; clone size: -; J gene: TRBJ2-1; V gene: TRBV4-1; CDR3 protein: CASSQPGLDNEQFF; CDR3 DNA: TGCGCCAGCAGCCAACCGGGACTAGACAATGAGCAGTTCTTC
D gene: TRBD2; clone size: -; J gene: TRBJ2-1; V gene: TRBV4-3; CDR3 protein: CASSQDLGAGGHLDEQFF; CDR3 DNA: TGCGCCAGCAGCCAAGATCTTGGAGCGGGAGGGCATTTAGATGAGCAGTTCTTC
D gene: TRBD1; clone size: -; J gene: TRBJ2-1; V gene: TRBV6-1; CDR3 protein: CASSESRDSSYNEQFF; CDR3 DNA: TGTGCCAGCAGTGAATCCCGGGACAGCTCCTACAATGAGCAGTTCTTC
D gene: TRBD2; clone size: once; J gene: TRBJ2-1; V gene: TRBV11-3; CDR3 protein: CASSLELAGVGEQFF; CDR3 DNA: TGTGCCAGCAGCTTAGAACTAGCGGGAGTAGGTGAGCAGTTCTTC
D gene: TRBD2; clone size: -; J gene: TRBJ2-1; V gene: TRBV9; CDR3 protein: CASSVSLAGGVGEQFF; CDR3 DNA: TGTGCCAGCAGCGTATCACTAGCGGGAGGGGTGGGTGAGCAGTTCTTC
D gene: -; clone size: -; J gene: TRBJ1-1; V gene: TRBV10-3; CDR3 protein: CAISTPMNTEAFF; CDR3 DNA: TGTGCCATCAGTACACCCATGAACACTGAAGCTTTCTTT
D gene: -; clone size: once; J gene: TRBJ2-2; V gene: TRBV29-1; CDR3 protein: CSVEDRGGGELFF; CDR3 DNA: TGCAGCGTTGAAGATCGAGGGGGCGGGGAGCTGTTTTTT
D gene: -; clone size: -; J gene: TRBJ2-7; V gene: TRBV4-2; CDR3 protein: CASSQAGDEQYF; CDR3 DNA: TGTGCCAGCAGCCAAGCGGGGGACGAGCAGTACTTC
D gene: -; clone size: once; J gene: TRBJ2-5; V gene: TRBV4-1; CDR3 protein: CASSRRTVQETQYF; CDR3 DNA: TGCGCCAGCAGCCGCAGGACAGTCCAAGAGACCCAGTACTTC
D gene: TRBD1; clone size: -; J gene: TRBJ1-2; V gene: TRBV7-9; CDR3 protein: CASSSGQGHYGYTF; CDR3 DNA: TGTGCCAGCAGTTCCGGACAGGGCCACTATGGCTACACCTTC
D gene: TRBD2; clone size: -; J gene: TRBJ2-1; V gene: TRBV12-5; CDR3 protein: CASGSGLAGAGSYNEQFF; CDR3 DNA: TGTGCTAGTGGTTCGGGACTAGCGGGAGCCGGATCCTACAATGAGCAGTTCTTC
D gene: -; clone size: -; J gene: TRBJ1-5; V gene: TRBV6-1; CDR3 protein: CASRLRGGNQPQHF; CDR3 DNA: TGTGCCAGCAGACTAAGGGGGGGGAATCAGCCCCAGCATTTT
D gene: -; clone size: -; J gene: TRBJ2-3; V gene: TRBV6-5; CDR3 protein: CASTEGPLRTDTQYF; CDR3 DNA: TGTGCCAGCACCGAGGGTCCCCTTCGCACAGATACGCAGTATTTT
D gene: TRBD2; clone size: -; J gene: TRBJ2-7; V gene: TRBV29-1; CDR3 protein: CSVESEGTSPLEQYF; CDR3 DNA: TGCAGCGTTGAGTCTGAGGGGACTAGCCCTCTCGAGCAGTACTTC
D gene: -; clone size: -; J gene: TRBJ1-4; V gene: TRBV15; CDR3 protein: CATSRARGGGEKLFF; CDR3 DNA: TGTGCCACCAGCAGAGCACGAGGAGGCGGGGAAAAACTGTTTTTT
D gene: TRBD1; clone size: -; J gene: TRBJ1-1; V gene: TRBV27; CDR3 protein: CASSFDQGAAEAFF; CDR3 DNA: TGTGCCAGCAGTTTTGACCAGGGGGCCGCTGAAGCTTTCTTT
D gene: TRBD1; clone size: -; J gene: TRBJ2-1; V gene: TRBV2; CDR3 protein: CASSAGTGGFNEQFF; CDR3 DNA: TGTGCCAGCAGTGCTGGGACAGGGGGCTTTAATGAGCAGTTCTTC
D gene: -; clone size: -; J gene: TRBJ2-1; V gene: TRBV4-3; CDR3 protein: CASSPGPSSSSDNEQFF; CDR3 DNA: TGCGCCAGCAGCCCCGGGCCCTCTAGCAGCTCCGACAATGAGCAGTTCTTC
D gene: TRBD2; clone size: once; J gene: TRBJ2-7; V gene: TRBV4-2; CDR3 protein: CASSQSAGEAYEQYF; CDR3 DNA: TGTGCCAGCAGCCAGTCTGCGGGAGAGGCCTACGAGCAGTACTTC
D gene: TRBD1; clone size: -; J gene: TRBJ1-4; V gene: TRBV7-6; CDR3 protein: CASSLSQGAENEKLFF; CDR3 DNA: TGTGCCAGCAGCTTGAGTCAGGGGGCCGAGAATGAAAAACTGTTTTTT
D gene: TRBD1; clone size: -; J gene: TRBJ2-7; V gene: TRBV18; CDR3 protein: CASSPPGGSYEQYF; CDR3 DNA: TGTGCCAGCTCACCCCCAGGGGGCTCCTACGAGCAGTACTTC
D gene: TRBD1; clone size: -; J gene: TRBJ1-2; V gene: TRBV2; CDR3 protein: CASSDWDRGSYTF; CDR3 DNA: TGTGCCAGCAGTGACTGGGACAGGGGAAGCTACACCTTC
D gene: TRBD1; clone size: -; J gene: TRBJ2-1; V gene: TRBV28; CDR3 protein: CASSLGAGTGGHNEQFF; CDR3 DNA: TGTGCCAGCAGCCTAGGGGCCGGGACAGGGGGCCACAATGAGCAGTTCTTC